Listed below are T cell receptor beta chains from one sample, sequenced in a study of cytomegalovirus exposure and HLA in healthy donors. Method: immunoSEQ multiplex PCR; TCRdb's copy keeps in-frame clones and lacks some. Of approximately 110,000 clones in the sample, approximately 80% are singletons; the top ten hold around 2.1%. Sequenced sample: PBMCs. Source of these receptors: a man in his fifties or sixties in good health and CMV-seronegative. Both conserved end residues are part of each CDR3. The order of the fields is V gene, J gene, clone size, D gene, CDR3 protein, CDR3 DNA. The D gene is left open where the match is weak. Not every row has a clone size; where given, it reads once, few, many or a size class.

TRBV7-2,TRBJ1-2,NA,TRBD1,CASSYGDRGRKVNYGYTF,TGTGCCAGCAGCTATGGGGACAGGGGACGGAAGGTGAACTATGGCTACACCTTC
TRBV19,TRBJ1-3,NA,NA,CASSMTVNEAGNTIYF,TGTGCCAGTAGTATGACGGTAAACGAGGCTGGAAACACCATATATTTT
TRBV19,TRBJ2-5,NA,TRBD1,CASSPRTGFDGKTQYF,TGTGCCAGTAGTCCCAGGACAGGGTTCGACGGAAAGACCCAGTACTTC
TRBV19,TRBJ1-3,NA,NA,CASSFYPTALPRGSGNTIYF,TGTGCCAGTAGTTTCTACCCTACGGCCCTTCCTCGGGGCTCTGGAAACACCATATATTTT
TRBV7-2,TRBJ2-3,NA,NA,CASSLAGYTDTQYF,TGTGCCAGCAGCTTGGCCGGGTACACAGATACGCAGTATTTT
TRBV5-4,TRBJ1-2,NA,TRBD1,CASSADRTYGYTF,TGTGCCAGCAGCGCGGACAGGACCTATGGCTACACCTTC
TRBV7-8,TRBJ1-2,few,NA,CASSLADYGYTF,TGTGCCAGCAGCTTAGCCGACTATGGCTACACCTTC
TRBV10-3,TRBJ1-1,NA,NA,CAVRSGGTEAFF,TGTGCCGTTCGGTCGGGTGGCACTGAAGCTTTCTTT
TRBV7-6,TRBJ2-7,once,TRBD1,CASSPGQGYEQYF,TGTGCCAGCAGCCCGGGACAGGGCTACGAGCAGTACTTC
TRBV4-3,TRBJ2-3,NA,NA,CASSQGLYGDTQYF,TGCGCCAGCAGCCAAGGTCTCTATGGAGATACGCAGTATTTT
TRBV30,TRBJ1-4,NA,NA,CAWSWGGAGNEKLFF,TGTGCCTGGAGTTGGGGGGGAGCAGGGAATGAAAAACTGTTTTTT
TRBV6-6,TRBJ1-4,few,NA,CASSTGPGVFEKLFF,TGTGCCAGCAGTACAGGTCCAGGGGTTTTTGAAAAACTGTTTTTT
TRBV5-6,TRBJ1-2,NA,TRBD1,CASSLDLGGAGYGYTF,TGTGCCAGCAGCTTGGACTTAGGGGGCGCGGGCTATGGCTACACCTTC